This T cell receptor (beta chain) was obtained from a study of cytomegalovirus exposure and HLA in healthy donors. Among the 110 or so subjects of the validation cohort, separate from the approximately 670-subject first cohort, were the donors. J was trimmed by 1 base and V by 1 base; bases with no gene match: 3. Germline V gene sequence: CDR1 LNHNV, CDR2 YYDKDF (reference sequence). CDR3 length: 15 amino acids. Clones were read by immunoSEQ multiplex PCR, and TCRdb kept only the in-frame ones, dropping some. The sample includes 350,000 or so clones, just over 85% of them seen just once. A note on this clone: The antigen remains unidentified.

General observations from the study: Rare TCR sequences dominated, though some public TCRs recurred in many donors. Some 150 TCR beta chains were listed as cytomegalovirus-associated.

The sample comprised PBMCs. This receptor was obtained from a woman between 18 and 29 years old in good health and CMV-seronegative. The chain is built from TRBV15 and TRBJ2-7; 8 bases are shared with TRBD1. CDR3 sequence: CATSRGQGISYEQYF. CDR3 coding DNA: TGTGCCACCAGCAGAGGACAGGGGATATCCTACGAGCAGTACTTC.